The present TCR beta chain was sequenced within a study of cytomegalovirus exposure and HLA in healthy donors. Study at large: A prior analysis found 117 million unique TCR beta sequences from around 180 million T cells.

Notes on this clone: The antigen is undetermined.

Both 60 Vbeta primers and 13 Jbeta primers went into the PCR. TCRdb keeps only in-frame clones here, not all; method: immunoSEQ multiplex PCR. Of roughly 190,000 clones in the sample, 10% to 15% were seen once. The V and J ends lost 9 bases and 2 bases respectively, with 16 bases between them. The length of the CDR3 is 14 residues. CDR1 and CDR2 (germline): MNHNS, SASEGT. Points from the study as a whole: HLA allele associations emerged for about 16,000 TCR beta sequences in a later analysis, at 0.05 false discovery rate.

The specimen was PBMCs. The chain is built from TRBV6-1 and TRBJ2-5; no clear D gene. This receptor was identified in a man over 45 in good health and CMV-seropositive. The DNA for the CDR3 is TGTGCCAGTTCCCCCAGCACAGAACAAGAGACCCAGTACTTC. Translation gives CASSPSTEQETQYF.